These 8 T cell receptor beta chains came from one sample sequenced in a study of naive and memory T cell subsets. An oligonucleotide containing a UMI was ligated to the 3' end of TCR cDNA. The SP2 primer and nested alpha and beta constant region primers amplified ligated cDNA in four rounds. MiXCR, run by TCRdb on the 5' RACE reads, gives a single entry per CDR3 protein. The sample holds 57,000 or so distinct CDR3 sequences, 7.2% seen once. These receptors originate from a male donor in good health.

This chain connects TRBV3-1 to TRBJ2-6, with D possibly TRBD1 on 6 matching bases. The germline gives CDR1 LGHDT, CDR2 YNNKEL (reference sequence). Between the trimmed V and J ends, which lost 4 bases and 0 bases, there was a span of 13 bases. CDR3 size: 17 residues. CDR3 region: CASSLGQFYSGANVLTF. Here the CDR3 DNA reads TGTGCCAGCAGCCTCGGACAGTTCTACTCTGGGGCCAACGTCCTGACTTTC.

This clonotype was detected ten times or more. The chain uses TRBV2 and TRBJ1-5; 7 nucleotides match TRBD1. This CDR3 has 15 amino acids. After removal of 1 base from V and 7 bases from J, the junction contained 7 bases not matched to a gene. Per the germline V gene, CDR1 is SNHLY and CDR2 is FYNNEI. This CDR3 is CASSEEGAVGQPQHF. DNA of the CDR3: TGTGCCAGCAGTGAAGAGGGGGCCGTAGGGCAGCCCCAGCATTTT.

This chain links TRBV18 with TRBJ1-4; D not resolved. Germline CDR1 reads KGHSH; CDR2 reads LQKENI. The CDR3 extends over 16 amino acids. With 2 bases removed from V and 0 bases from J, the gap between germline ends came to 10 bases. The CDR3 loop is CASSPNFQATNEKLFF. CDR3 bases: TGTGCCAGCTCACCAAATTTTCAAGCAACTAATGAAAAACTGTTTTTT. The whole variable domain, filled in from reference TRBV18 and TRBJ1-4, reads NAGVMQNPRHLVRRRGQEARLRCSPMKGHSHVYWYRQLPEEGLKFMVYLQKENIIDESGMPKERFSAEFPKEGPSILRIQQVVRGDSAAYFCASSPNFQATNEKLFFGSGTQLSVL.

This clonotype was seen a few times. In DNA, the CDR3 is TGTGCCAGCAGCTCCAGCGTAATGAGCTCTGGAAACACCATATATTTT. It yields the protein CASSSSVMSSGNTIYF. The chain is built from TRBV7-9 and TRBJ1-3; D not certain. Germline values: CDR1 SEHNR, CDR2 FQNEAQ (reference sequence). The V gene lost 4 bases and the J gene lost 0 bases, with 13 bases spanning the gap. This CDR3 is 16 amino acids long.

Many counts were recorded for this clonotype. V is TRBV29-1 and J is TRBJ2-1, with TRBD1 identical over 12 bases. From germline, CDR1 is SQVTM and CDR2 ANQGSEA. V lost 8 bases and J lost 8; bases outside the gene matches: 7. The CDR3 is 13 residues long. The DNA of the CDR3 is TGCAGCCGGGCCGGGACAGGGGGCGATGAGCAGTTCTTC. This sequence encodes CSRAGTGGDEQFF.

This clonotype was seen a few times. The CDR3 DNA sequence: TGTGCCAGTGGAGTCCAACGGGGGGCAGATACGCAGTATTTT. As protein: CASGVQRGADTQYF. This chain uses TRBV19 with TRBJ2-3; TRBD2 agrees at 7 bases. The CDR3 extends over 14 amino acids. J gave up 4 bases and V 8 bases, and 9 bases lay outside the gene matches. CDR1 and CDR2 (germline): LNHDA, SQIVND (reference sequence).

J is TRBJ2-1 and V is TRBV4-1; 7 bases are a match to TRBD2. V lost 3 bases to trimming and J lost 9 bases; unmatched junction nucleotides: 8. The CDR3 is 14 residues long. CDR1 is MGHRA and CDR2 is YSYEKL in the germline V gene. CDR3 loop: CASSQPLGGGEQFF. The CDR3 nucleotides are TGCGCCAGCAGCCAGCCTTTGGGGGGGGGTGAGCAGTTCTTC.

The table lists this clonotype with many counts. This chain uses TRBV27 with TRBJ2-5; D might be TRBD1 (6 bases). This CDR3 has 14 amino acids. Germline CDR1 MNHEY, CDR2 SMNVEV (reference sequence). Trimming took off 6 bases at V and 0 bases at J, with 11 bases between the two ends. The CDR3 DNA is TGTGCCAGCAGCCCTGGGGGCAACCAAGAGACCCAGTACTTC. Amino acid sequence: CASSPGGNQETQYF.